Below, one T cell receptor beta chain is given with its context. Its target is unknown. TCRdb's table, derived via immunoSEQ multiplex PCR, lists solely in-frame clones and lacks some. The sample gives roughly 32,000 clones, roughly 88% of which show up once; approximately 0.71% is in the top ten. The CDR3 runs 12 residues. With 4 bases removed from V and 8 bases from J, the gap between germline ends came to 11 bases. Germline V lookup: CDR1 MNHNS, CDR2 SASEGT. The data derive from a study of stem cell transplantation in POMP-related autoinflammatory disease. Study details: Before transplant: CD4+ naive skewing, low CD8+ proportions, reduced cytokine secretion.

Points from the study as a whole: Unique TRB V-J gene pairings were limited in number in patients with PRAID.

The sequence was collected from a human donor with POMP-related autoinflammation and immune dysregulation (PRAID). Sequenced here: CD4+ T cells from PBMCs, sampled before stem cell transplantation. The V call is TRBV6-1, the J call TRBJ1-2; unclear D gene. The CDR3 sequence: CASSVEPGGYTF. DNA for the CDR3: TGTGCCAGCAGTGTCGAGCCCGGGGGCTACACCTTC.